This T cell receptor beta chain was captured in a study of T cells of healthy individuals. This CDR3 has 14 amino acids. Germline CDR1 reads DFQATT; CDR2 reads SNEGSKA (reference sequence). Trimming pared 5 bases from V and 3 bases from J, leaving 14 bases between. TCRdb redid the calling of the 5' RACE reads with MiXCR, one entry per CDR3 protein. The sample lists around 90,000 distinct CDR3 sequences, more than 4.5% occurring once. This clonotype was observed at least ten times. The sequence was obtained from a female donor in good health. The chain recombines TRBV20-1 with TRBJ2-1; tentative D call: TRBD2 (5 bases). CDR3 residues: CSAEFHGNYNEQFF. The CDR3 bases are TGCAGTGCTGAGTTCCACGGGAACTACAATGAGCAGTTCTTC.